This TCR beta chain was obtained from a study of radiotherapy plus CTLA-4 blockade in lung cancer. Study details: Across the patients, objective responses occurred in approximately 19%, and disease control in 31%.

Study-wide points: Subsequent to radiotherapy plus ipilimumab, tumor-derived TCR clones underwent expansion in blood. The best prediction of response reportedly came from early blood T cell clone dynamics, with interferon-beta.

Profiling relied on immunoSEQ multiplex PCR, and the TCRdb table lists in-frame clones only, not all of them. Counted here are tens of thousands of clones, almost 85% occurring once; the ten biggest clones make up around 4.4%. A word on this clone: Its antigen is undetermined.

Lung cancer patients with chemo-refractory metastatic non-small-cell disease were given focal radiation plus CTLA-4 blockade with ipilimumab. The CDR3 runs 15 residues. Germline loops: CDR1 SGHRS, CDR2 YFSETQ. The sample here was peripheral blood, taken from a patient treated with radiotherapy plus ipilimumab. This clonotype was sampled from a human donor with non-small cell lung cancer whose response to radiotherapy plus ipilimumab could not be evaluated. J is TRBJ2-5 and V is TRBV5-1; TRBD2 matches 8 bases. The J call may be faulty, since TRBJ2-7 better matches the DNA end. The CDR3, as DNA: TGCGCCAGCAGCTTGGACCTAGCGGGCTCCTACGAGCAGTACTTC. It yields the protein CASSLDLAGSYEQYF.